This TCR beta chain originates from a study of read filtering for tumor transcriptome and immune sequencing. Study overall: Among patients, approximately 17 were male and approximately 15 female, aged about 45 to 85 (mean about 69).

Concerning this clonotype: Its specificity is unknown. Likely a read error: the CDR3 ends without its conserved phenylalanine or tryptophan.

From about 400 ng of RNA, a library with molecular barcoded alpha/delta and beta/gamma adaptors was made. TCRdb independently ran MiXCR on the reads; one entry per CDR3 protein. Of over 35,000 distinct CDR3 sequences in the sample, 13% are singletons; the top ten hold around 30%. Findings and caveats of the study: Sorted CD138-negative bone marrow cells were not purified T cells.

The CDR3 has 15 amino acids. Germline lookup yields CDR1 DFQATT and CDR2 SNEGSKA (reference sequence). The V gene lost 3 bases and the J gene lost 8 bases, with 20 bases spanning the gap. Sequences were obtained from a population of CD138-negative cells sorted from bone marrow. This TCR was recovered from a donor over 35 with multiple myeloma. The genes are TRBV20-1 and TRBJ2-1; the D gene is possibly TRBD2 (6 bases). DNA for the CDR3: TGCAGTGCTAGTATTTGGGAGGCGGGTCAGGATGAGCAGTTCTTA. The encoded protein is CSASIWEAGQDEQFL.